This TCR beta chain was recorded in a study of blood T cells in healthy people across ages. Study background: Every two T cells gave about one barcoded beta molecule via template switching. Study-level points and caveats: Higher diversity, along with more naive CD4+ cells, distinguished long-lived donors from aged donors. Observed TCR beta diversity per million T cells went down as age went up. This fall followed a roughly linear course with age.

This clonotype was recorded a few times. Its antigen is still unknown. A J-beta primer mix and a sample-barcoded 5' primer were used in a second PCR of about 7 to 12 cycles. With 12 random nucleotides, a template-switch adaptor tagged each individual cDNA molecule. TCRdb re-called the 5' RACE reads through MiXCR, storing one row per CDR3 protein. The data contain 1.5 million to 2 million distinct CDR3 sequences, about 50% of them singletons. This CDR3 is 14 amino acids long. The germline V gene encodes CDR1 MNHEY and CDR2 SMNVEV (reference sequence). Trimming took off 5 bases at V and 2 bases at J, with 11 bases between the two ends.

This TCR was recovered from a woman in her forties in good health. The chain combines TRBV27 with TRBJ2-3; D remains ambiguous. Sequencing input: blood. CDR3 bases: TGTGCCAGCAGTCAAGGCCTGATCACAGATACGCAGTATTTT. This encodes CASSQGLITDTQYF.